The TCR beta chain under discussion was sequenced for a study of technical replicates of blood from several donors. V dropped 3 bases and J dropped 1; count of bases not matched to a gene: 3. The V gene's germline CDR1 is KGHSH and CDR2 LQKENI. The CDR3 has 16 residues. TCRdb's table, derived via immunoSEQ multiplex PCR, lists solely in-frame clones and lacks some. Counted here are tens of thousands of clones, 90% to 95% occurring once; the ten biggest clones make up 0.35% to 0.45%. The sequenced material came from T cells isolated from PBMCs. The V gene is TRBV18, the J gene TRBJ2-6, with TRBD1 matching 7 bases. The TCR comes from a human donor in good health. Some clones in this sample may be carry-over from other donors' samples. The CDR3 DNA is TGTGCCAGCTCACCCTGGACAGGATCTGGGGCCAACGTCCTGACTTTC. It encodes CASSPWTGSGANVLTF.